The 9 T cell receptor beta chains in this list originate from one sample, sequenced in a study of CD8 T cells in ankylosing spondylitis (dated by TCRdb to the late 2010s). Points the paper makes about the study in general: A TCR beta motif made up of several highly homologous amino acid variants appeared to be characteristic of blood from ankylosing spondylitis patients.

Antigens for these TCRs are unknown. Receptor amplification or capture employed 5' RACE. Sequencing took place on an Illumina HiSeq 2500. TCRdb reran the public reads through fastp at Q25 and MiXCR, keeping productive beta chains. Rows are unified per CDR3 protein, each entry keeping the most common DNA and genes. Here the sample has some 840,000 distinct CDR3 sequences; roughly 12% occur a single time. The ten largest clones represent 0.51% of the sample. Sequencing input: blood, either unsorted or a sorted T cell fraction (not recorded which). These receptor sequences come from a male donor with ankylosing spondylitis.

In its sample, this clonotype was seen a few times. The chain carries TRBV18 and TRBJ2-7, with 8 bases fitting TRBD1. The CDR3 runs 13 residues. Unmatched junction bases numbered 5, after V lost 4 bases and J lost 6 bases. The V gene's germline CDR1 is KGHSH and CDR2 LQKENI. The CDR3 bases are TGTGCCAGCTCACATGGACAGGGTGGCGAGCAGTACTTC. This translates into CASSHGQGGEQYF.

This clonotype occurred a few times. The V and J genes are TRBV20-1 and TRBJ2-2; D is possibly TRBD1 (6 bases). This CDR3 spans 14 amino acids. V lost 7 bases and J 2 bases, leaving 14 bases between the germline ends. The germline CDR1 and CDR2 sequences are DFQATT and SNEGSKA (reference sequence). The CDR3 bases are TGCAGTGTGGCTGGGGGCGCAAACACCGGGGAGCTGTTTTTT. It codes for CSVAGGANTGELFF.

The chain has TRBV20-1 and TRBJ2-7; TRBD1 matches 8 bases. The CDR3 covers 12 residues. Germline CDR1 DFQATT, CDR2 SNEGSKA (reference sequence). V was clipped by 8 bases and J by 3 bases; unmatched bases: 6. The CDR3 coding sequence is TGCAGTCCCGGGACAGGAGTCTACGAGCAGTACTTC. This sequence encodes CSPGTGVYEQYF.

This clonotype has a count of ten or more. The CDR3 loop is CASSEGLAETQYF. The CDR3 DNA reads TGCGCCAGCAGTGAGGGACTAGCGGAGACCCAGTACTTC. The V gene is TRBV10-2, the J gene TRBJ2-5, with 9 bases identical to TRBD2. With 2 bases clipped from V and 5 bases from J, the junction kept 0 bases outside the gene matches. This CDR3 is 13 amino acids long. Looked up from germline, CDR1 is WSHSY and CDR2 is SAAADI.

This clonotype was detected only a few times. V and J are TRBV20-1 and TRBJ1-1; D is unclear. V lost 4 bases and J lost 3, with 15 bases in between. Germline CDR1 DFQATT, CDR2 SNEGSKA (reference sequence). The CDR3 length is 14 residues. Here the CDR3 reads CSAILFAGDTEAFF. For the CDR3, the DNA is TGCAGTGCTATCTTATTTGCGGGTGACACTGAAGCTTTCTTT.

In its sample, this clonotype was seen a few times. The rearrangement joins TRBV11-2 to TRBJ1-5; D is ambiguous. The CDR3 loop spans 17 amino acids. CDR1 and CDR2 (germline): SGHAT, FQNNGV. Trimming removed 5 bases from V and 2 bases from J, with 19 bases in between. In DNA, the CDR3 is TGTGCCAGCAGCCAAAGCGAGGCAGGACGGGGCAATCAGCCCCAGCATTTT. It yields the protein CASSQSEAGRGNQPQHF.

In its sample, this clonotype was seen many times. The chain joins TRBV20-1 to TRBJ2-5; no clear D. The germline V gene encodes CDR1 DFQATT and CDR2 SNEGSKA (reference sequence). Trimming removed 3 bases at V and 7 bases at J, with 6 bases between. The CDR3 has 10 amino acids. CDR3 sequence: CSASRRTQYF. The CDR3 DNA follows: TGCAGTGCTAGTAGACGGACCCAGTACTTC.

CDR3 protein: CASSAPGLALGGELFF. In DNA form, the CDR3 reads TGTGCCAGCAGTGCCCCGGGACTAGCACTCGGCGGGGAGCTGTTTTTT. This rearrangement joins TRBV12-3 or TRBV12-4 to TRBJ2-2, with 9 bases that match TRBD2. This CDR3 has 16 amino acids. V gave up 5 bases and J gave up 7 bases; unmatched junction bases: 11.

This clonotype was observed at least ten times. The CDR3 coding sequence is TGCAGCGTTGATGTTGGCTACACCTTC. Its protein product is CSVDVGYTF. The chain couples TRBV29-1 to TRBJ1-2; D is unclear. The CDR3 runs to 9 residues. The ends were cut back, 3 bases at V and 7 bases at J, with 3 bases in the middle. From germline, CDR1 is SQVTM and CDR2 ANQGSEA. Using reference TRBV29-1 and TRBJ1-2 for the parts outside the CDR3, the full variable domain is SAVISQKPSRDICQRGTSLTIQCQVDSQVTMMFWYRQQPGQSLTLIATANQGSEATYESGFVIDKFPISRPNLTFSTLTVSNMSPEDSSIYLCSVDVGYTFGSGTRLTVV.